This record covers a single T cell receptor beta chain. The Seattle site enrolled patients during active infection and followed them longitudinally. These data are taken from a study of blood T cell repertoires in COVID-19. Across the study: COVID-19 samples collected from the United States, Italy and Spain covered acute and convalescent phases. From T cells, B-cell-depleted T cells, or PBMCs came the material, which was cDNA or gDNA.

Per the study methods: Counts of nucleated cells, estimated from reference gene primer amplification, were obtained. The data were produced by immunoSEQ multiplex PCR, yet TCRdb's version contains in-frame clones alone and is incomplete. V and J calls and clone size come straight from that table; D and trimming were deduced from the DNA. The sample contains about 130,000 clones, roughly 90% of which appear only once. V shed 4 bases and J shed 0 bases, with 3 bases lying between them. The germline V gene encodes CDR1 LNHDA and CDR2 SQIVND (reference sequence). The CDR3 runs to 12 residues. The specimen was peripheral blood. The rearrangement uses TRBV19 and TRBJ1-1; D gene unclear. This TCR was recovered from a man aged 60 to 75 with COVID-19, enrolled during active disease. CDR3 sequence reads: CASSTLNTEAFF. CDR3 nucleotide sequence: TGTGCCAGTAGTACCTTGAACACTGAAGCTTTCTTT.